This T cell receptor beta chain was obtained from a study of CD8+CD57+ T cells in acquired aplastic anemia. Study in general: Mean DNA quantity obtained from sorted CD4+ and CD8+ cells was about 3 ug. Whole-study findings and limits: Between the patient and control groups, CD8+ Simpson's diversity did not differ significantly. Comparison of patients with controls identified nearly 30 shared CD8+ CDR3 sequences.

A note on this clonotype: Its antigen is undetermined.

The TCR beta profiling, which covered VDJ combination and CDR3 sequence, was carried out using genomic DNA as the template. MiXCR was run by TCRdb on the reads, yielding one entry per CDR3 protein. The table has 150,000 to 200,000 distinct CDR3 sequences, about three fifths seen once. Looked up from germline, CDR1 is SQVTM and CDR2 is ANQGSEA. The CDR3 is made up of 14 amino acids. V dropped 8 bases and J dropped 4; count of bases not matched to a gene: 11. Sequencing was performed on sorted CD4+, CD8+, or CD8+CD57+ T cells (not recorded which) from PBMCs. The sequence came from a human donor with severe aplastic anemia or a healthy control (not recorded which). This chain connects TRBV29-1 to TRBJ1-3; 7 bases align to TRBD1. CDR3 loop: CSTNGQVGGNTIYF. The CDR3 region has the DNA TGCAGCACAAACGGACAGGTGGGAGGAAACACCATATATTTT.